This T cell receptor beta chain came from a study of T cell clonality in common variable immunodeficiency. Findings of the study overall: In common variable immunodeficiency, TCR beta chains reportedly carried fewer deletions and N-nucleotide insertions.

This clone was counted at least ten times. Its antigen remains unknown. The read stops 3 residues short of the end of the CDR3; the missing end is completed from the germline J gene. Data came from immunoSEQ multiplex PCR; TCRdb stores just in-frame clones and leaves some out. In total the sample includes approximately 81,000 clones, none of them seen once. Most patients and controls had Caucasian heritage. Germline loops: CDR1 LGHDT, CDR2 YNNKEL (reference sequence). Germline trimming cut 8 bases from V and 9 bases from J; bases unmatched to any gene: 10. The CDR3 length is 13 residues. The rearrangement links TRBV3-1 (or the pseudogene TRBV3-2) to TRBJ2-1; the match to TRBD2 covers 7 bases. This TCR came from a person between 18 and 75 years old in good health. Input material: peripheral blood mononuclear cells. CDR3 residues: CASVAGDSTEQFF. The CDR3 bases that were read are TGTGCCAGCGTGGCGGGAGATTCTACTGAG.